This entry describes one T cell receptor (beta chain). Input per replicate PCR of unsorted PBMC was roughly 300 ng DNA, corresponding to 33,000 or so T cell genomes. Profiling relied on immunoSEQ multiplex PCR, and the TCRdb table lists in-frame clones only, not all of them. The sample comprises about 520,000 clones, 60% to 80% of which are singletons, and approximately 12% rests with the top ten. The data originate from a study of shared clonotypes between healthy human individuals. This TCR was recovered from a woman in her 40s in good health. Some clones in this sample may be carry-over from other donors' samples. Sequenced sample: PBMCs.

The chain's CDR3 is CASSQDVQGAYATDTQYF. The CDR3 nucleotides read TGCGCCAGCAGCCAAGATGTACAGGGGGCGTATGCTACAGATACGCAGTATTTT. The chain links TRBV4-3 to TRBJ2-3; 9 bases are a match to TRBD1. Per germline, CDR1 LGHNA and CDR2 YSLEER. The junction had 10 bases not matched to a gene; V was cut back by 0 bases and J by 3 bases. There are 18 residues in the CDR3.